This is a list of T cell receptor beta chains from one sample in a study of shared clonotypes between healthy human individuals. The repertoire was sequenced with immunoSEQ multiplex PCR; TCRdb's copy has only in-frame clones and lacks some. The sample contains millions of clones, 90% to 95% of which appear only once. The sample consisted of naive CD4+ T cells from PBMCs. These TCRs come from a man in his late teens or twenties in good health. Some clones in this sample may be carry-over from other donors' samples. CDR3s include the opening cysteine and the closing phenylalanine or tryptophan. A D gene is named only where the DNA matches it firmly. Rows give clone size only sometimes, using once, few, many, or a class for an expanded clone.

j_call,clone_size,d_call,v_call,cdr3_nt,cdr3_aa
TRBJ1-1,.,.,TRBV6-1,TGTGCCAGCACCTCAGAAGGGTTGAAGAACACTGAAGCTTTCTTT,CASTSEGLKNTEAFF
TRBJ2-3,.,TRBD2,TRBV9,TGTGCCAGCAGCCCCTGGACTAGTCGGGGAACAGATACGCAGTATTTT,CASSPWTSRGTDTQYF
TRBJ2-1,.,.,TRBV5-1,TGCGCCAGCAGCGAGGGACGTCCTGAGCAGTTCTTC,CASSEGRPEQFF
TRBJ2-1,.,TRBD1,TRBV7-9,TGTGCCAGCAGCCCAGGGACAGGGCGCGATGAGCAGTTCTTC,CASSPGTGRDEQFF
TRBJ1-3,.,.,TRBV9,TGTGCCAGCAGCGTGGAACCAGGACGGTCAGCTGGAAACACCATATATTTT,CASSVEPGRSAGNTIYF
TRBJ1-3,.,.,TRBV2,TGTGCCAGCAGTGAGCGACAGCGGTGGTCTGGAAACACCATATATTTT,CASSERQRWSGNTIYF
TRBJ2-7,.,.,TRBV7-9,TGTGCCAGCAGCTTAAACGGTATGGCAGGGGCAGGGGAGCAGTACTTC,CASSLNGMAGAGEQYF
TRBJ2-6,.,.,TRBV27,TGTGCCAGCAGTTCGTACTCGATTCCAGACGGAACCTCTGGGGCCAACGTCCTGACTTTC,CASSSYSIPDGTSGANVLTF
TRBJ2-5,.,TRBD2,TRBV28,TGTGCCAGTAAGATCACGGGGGGTCAAGAGACCCAGTACTTC,CASKITGGQETQYF
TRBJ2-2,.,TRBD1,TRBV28,TGTGCCAGCAGTTCGCCGGGACAGGGGGCAAACGGGGAGCTGTTTTTT,CASSSPGQGANGELFF
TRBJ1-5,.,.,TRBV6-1,TGTGCCAGCAGTGAAGAAGGCAGGCAAGAGCAGCCCCAGCATTTT,CASSEEGRQEQPQHF
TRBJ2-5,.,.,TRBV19,TGTGCCAGTAGTATAGCAGGGACGGAGACCCAGTACTTC,CASSIAGTETQYF
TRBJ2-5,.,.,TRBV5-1,TGCGCCAGCAGCCCAGGACGAAGGGAGACCCAGTACTTC,CASSPGRRETQYF
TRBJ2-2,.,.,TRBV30,TGCGGACGCGGCCGTACCGGGGAGCTGTTTTTT,CGRGRTGELFF
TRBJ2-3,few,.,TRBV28,TGTGCCAGCAGTCTATCGGGATCAGTAGGCACAGATACGCAGTATTTT,CASSLSGSVGTDTQYF
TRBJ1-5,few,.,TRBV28,TGTGCCAGCAGTGGGAGCCGGGGTAGGGCCCAGCATTTT,CASSGSRGRAQHF
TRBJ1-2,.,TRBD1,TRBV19,TGTGCCAGTAGTACAGCGGGACAGGGGGTAGATGGCTACACCTTC,CASSTAGQGVDGYTF
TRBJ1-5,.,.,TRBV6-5,TGTGCCAGCAGTTACTCGATACAGCAGCCCCAGCATTTT,CASSYSIQQPQHF
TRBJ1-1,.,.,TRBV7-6,TGTGCCAGCAGCGTCGGGGCCCAGAACACTGAAGCTTTCTTT,CASSVGAQNTEAFF
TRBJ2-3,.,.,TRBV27,TGTGCCAGCAGTTTATTGGGGGCGCGCCGCACAGATACGCAGTATTTT,CASSLLGARRTDTQYF
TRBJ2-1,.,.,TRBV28,TGTGCCAGCAGTTTGCCGAACTTGGGCCGGGCGGCCTACAATGAGCAGTTCTTC,CASSLPNLGRAAYNEQFF
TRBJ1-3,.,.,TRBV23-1,TGCGCCAGCAGTCACATTCCCGGGTTGCTTGGAAACACCATATATTTT,CASSHIPGLLGNTIYF
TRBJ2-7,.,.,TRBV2,TGTGCCACATCTCTGGGACCTTTATACGAGCAGTACTTC,CATSLGPLYEQYF
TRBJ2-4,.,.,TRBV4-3,TGCGCCAGCAGCCAAGTCTGGGTGGCCAAAAACATTCAGTACTTC,CASSQVWVAKNIQYF
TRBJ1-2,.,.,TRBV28,TGTGCCAGCACCGCTGGGGGGCAGGGCTACACCTTC,CASTAGGQGYTF
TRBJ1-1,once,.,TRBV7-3,TGTGCCAGCAGCCCCGGGGCAGGGTCAACTGAAGCTTTCTTT,CASSPGAGSTEAFF